The source of this T cell receptor (beta chain) is a study of shared clonotypes between healthy human individuals. Data came from immunoSEQ multiplex PCR; TCRdb stores just in-frame clones and leaves some out. The sample carries roughly 1,500,000 clones, approximately 98% recorded once. Of note for this clone: Its antigen is unidentified.

Findings and limits, study-wide: Rarefaction analysis demonstrated incomplete sorted-subset sequencing notwithstanding large depth.

The V and J ends lost 3 bases and 4 bases respectively, with 12 bases between them. The CDR3 covers 15 residues. From germline, CDR1 is MNHEY and CDR2 SMNVEV (reference sequence). Sequenced input: naive CD4+ T cells sorted from blood. The subset: CD45RA+ positively selected. The genes are TRBV27 and TRBJ2-2, with D possibly matching TRBD1 (5 bases). This receptor was taken from a man aged 25-45 years in good health. CDR3 in DNA: TGTGCCAGCAGTTTTGGCAGGGTGGGCACCGGGGAGCTGTTTTTT. Protein: CASSFGRVGTGELFF.